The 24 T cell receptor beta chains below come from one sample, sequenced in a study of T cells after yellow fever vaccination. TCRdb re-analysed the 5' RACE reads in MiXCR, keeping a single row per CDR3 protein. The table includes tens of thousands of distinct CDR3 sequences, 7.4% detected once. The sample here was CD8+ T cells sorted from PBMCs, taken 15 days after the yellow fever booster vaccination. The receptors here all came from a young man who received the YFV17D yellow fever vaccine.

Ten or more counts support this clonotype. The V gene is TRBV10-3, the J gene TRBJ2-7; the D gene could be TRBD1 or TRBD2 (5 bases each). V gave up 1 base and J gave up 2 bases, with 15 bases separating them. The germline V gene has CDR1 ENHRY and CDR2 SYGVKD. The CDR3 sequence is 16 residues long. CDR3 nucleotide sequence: TGTGCCATCAGTGAGTTGGTCACAGGAGGAACCTACGAGCAGTACTTC. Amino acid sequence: CAISELVTGGTYEQYF.

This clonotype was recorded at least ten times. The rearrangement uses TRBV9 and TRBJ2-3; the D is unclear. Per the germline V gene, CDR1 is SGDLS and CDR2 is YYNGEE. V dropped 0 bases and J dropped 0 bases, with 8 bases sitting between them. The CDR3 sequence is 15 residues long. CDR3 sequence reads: CASSVAHTSTDTQYF. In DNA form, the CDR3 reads TGTGCCAGCAGCGTAGCCCATACTAGCACAGATACGCAGTATTTT.

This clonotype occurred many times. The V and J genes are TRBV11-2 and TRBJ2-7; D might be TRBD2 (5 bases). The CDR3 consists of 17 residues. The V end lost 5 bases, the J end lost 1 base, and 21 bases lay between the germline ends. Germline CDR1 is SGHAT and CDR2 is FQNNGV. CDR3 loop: CASSRPLADTISYEQYF. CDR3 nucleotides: TGTGCCAGCAGCCGACCTCTAGCTGACACCATTTCCTACGAGCAGTACTTC. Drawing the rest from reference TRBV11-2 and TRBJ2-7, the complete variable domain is EAGVAQSPRYKIIEKRQSVAFWCNPISGHATLYWYQQILGQGPKLLIQFQNNGVVDDSQLPKDRFSAERLKGVDSTLKIQPAKLEDSAVYLCASSRPLADTISYEQYFGPGTRLTVT.

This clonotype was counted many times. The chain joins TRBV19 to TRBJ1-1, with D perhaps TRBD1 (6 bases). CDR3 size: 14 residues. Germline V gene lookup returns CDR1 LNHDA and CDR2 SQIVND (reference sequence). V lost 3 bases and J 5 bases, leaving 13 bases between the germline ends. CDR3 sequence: CASSISGARTEAFF. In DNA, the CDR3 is TGTGCCAGTAGTATTTCGGGGGCTAGGACTGAAGCTTTCTTT.

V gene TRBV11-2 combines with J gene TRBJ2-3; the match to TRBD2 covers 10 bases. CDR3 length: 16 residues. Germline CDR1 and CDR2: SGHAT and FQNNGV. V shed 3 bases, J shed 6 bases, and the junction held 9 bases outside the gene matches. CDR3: CASSFWTSGDTDTQYF. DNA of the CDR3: TGTGCCAGCAGCTTCTGGACTAGCGGAGATACCGATACGCAGTATTTT.

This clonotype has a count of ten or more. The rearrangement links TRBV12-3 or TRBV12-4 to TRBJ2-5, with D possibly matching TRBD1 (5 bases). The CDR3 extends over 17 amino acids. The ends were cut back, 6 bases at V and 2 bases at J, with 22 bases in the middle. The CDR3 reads CASSPPQTDPRQETQYF. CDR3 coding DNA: TGTGCCAGCAGCCCCCCCCAGACAGACCCGAGACAAGAGACCCAGTACTTC.

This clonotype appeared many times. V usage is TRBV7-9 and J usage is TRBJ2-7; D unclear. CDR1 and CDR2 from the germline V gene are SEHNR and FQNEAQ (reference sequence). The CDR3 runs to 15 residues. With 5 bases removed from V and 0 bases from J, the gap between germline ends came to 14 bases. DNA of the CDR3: TGTGCCAGCAGCCCAGGAGTCCGGTTCTCCTACGAGCAGTACTTC. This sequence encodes CASSPGVRFSYEQYF.

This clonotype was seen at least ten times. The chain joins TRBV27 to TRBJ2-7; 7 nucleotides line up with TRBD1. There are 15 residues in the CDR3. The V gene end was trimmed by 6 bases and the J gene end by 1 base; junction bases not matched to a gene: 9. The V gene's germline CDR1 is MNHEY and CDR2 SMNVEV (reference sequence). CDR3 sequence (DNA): TGTGCCAGCAGCGCTGACCGGGGACAGTCCTACGAGCAGTACTTC. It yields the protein CASSADRGQSYEQYF.

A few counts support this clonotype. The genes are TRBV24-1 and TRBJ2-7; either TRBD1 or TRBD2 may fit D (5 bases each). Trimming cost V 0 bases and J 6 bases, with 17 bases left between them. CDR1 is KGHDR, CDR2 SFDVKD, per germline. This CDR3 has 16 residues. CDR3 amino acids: CATSDLEEAGFSEQYF. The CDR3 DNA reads TGTGCCACCAGTGATTTGGAGGAGGCAGGGTTCAGCGAGCAGTACTTC.

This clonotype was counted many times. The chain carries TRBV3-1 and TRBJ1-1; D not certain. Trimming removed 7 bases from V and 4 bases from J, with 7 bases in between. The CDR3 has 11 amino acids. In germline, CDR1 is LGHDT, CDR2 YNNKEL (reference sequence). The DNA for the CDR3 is TGTGCCAGCACCAAAGGCACTGAAGCTTTCTTT. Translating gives CASTKGTEAFF.

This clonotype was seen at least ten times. DNA for the CDR3: TGTGCCAGCAGTTACGCGGGAAACTACGAGCAGTACTTC. Translated, it gives CASSYAGNYEQYF. This sequence joins TRBV6-5 and TRBJ2-7; tentative D call: TRBD2 (6 bases). Germline V gene data show CDR1 as MNHEY and CDR2 as SVGAGI. The CDR3 consists of 13 residues. The V gene lost 2 bases and the J gene lost 3 bases, with 8 bases spanning the gap.

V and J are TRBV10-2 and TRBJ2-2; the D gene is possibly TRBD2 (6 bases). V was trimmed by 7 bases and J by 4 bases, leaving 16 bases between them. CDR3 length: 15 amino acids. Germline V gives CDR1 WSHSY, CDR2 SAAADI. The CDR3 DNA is TGCGCCAGCACGAGAGTAGCGGAGGTCACCGGGGAGCTGTTTTTT. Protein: CASTRVAEVTGELFF.

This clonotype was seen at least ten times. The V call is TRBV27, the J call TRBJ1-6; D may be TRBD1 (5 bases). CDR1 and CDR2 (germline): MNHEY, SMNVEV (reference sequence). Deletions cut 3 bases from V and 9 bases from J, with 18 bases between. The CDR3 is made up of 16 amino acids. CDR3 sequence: CASSLGGSLRGSPLHF. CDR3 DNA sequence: TGTGCCAGCAGTTTGGGCGGCAGCCTTAGGGGTTCACCCCTCCACTTT.

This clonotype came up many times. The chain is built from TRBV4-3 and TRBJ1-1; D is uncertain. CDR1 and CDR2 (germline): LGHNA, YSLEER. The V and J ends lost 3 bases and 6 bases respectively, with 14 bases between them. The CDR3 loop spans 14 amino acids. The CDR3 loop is CASSQVLDGAEAFF. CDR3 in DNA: TGCGCCAGCAGCCAGGTCTTGGACGGCGCTGAAGCTTTCTTT.

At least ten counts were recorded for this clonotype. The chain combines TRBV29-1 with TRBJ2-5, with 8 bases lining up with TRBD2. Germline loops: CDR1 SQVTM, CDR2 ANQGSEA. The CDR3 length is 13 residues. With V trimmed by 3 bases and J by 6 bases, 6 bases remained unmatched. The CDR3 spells CSVERTSKKTQYF. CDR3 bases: TGCAGCGTTGAGAGGACTAGCAAAAAGACCCAGTACTTC. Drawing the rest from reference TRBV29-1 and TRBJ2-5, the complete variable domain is SAVISQKPSRDICQRGTSLTIQCQVDSQVTMMFWYRQQPGQSLTLIATANQGSEATYESGFVIDKFPISRPNLTFSTLTVSNMSPEDSSIYLCSVERTSKKTQYFGPGTRLLVL.

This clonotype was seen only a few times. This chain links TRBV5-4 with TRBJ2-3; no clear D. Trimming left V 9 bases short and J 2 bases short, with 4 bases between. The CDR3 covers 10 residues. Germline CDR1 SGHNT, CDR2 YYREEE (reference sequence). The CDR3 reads CAIHTDTQYF. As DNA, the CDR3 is TGTGCCATCCACACAGATACGCAGTATTTT. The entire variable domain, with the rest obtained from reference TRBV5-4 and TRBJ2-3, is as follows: ETGVTQSPTHLIKTRGQQVTLRCSSQSGHNTVSWYQQALGQGPQFIFQYYREEENGRGNFPPRFSGLQFPNYSSELNVNALELDDSALYLCAIHTDTQYFGPGTRLTVL.

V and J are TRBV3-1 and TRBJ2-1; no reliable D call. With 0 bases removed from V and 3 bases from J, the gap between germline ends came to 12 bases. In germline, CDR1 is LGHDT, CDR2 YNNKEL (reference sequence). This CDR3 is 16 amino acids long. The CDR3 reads CASSQDLATNYNEQFF. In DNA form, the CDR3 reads TGTGCCAGCAGCCAAGATCTGGCTACAAACTACAATGAGCAGTTCTTC.

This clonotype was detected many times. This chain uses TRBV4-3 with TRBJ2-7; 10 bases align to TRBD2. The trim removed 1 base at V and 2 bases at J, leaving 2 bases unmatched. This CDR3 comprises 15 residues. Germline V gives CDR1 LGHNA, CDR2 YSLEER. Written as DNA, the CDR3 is TGCGCCAGCAGCCAAGTGCTAGCGGGAGCCTACGAGCAGTACTTC. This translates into CASSQVLAGAYEQYF.

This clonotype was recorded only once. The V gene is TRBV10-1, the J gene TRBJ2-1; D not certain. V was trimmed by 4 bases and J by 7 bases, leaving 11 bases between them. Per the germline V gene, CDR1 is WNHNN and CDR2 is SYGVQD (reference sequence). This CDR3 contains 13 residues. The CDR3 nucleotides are TGCGCCAGCAGTGCCCCGGGCGCAAATGAGCAGTTCTTC. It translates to CASSAPGANEQFF.

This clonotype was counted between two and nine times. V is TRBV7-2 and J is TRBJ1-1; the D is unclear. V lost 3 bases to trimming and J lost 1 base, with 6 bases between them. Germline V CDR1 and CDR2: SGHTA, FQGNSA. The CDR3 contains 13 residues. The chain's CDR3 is CASSLGWNTEAFF. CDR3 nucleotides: TGTGCCAGCAGCTTGGGGTGGAACACTGAAGCTTTCTTT. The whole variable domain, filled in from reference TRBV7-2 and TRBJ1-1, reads GAGVSQSPSNKVTEKGKDVELRCDPISGHTALYWYRQSLGQGLEFLIYFQGNSAPDKSGLPSDRFSAERTGGSVSTLTIQRTQQEDSAVYLCASSLGWNTEAFFGQGTRLTVV.

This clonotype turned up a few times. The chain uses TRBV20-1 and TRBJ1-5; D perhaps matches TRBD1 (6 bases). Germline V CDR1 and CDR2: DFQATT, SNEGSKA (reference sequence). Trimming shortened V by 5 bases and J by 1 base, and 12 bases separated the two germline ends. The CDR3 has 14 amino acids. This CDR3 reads CSADTGNSNQPQHF. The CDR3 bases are TGCAGTGCTGACACAGGGAACAGCAATCAGCCCCAGCATTTT.

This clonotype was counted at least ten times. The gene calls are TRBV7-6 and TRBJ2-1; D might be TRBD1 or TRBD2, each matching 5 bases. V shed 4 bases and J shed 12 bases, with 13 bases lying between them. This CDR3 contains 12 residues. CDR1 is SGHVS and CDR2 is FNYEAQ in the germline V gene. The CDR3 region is CASSSQPGPQFF. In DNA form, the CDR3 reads TGTGCCAGCAGCTCACAGCCGGGACCGCAGTTCTTC.

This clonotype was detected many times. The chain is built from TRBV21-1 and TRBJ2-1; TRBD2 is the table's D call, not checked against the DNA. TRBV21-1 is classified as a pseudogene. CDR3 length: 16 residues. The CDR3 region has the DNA TGTGCCAGCAGCAACCCGACTAGCGGGAGGAGGAATGAGCAGTTCTTC. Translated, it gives CASSNPTSGRRNEQFF.

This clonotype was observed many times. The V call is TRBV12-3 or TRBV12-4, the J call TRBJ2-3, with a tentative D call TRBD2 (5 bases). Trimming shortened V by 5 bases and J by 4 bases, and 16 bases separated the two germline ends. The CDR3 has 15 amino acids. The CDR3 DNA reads TGTGCCAGCAGTAGTCCGGGATCGGGCCCAGATACGCAGTATTTT. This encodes CASSSPGSGPDTQYF.